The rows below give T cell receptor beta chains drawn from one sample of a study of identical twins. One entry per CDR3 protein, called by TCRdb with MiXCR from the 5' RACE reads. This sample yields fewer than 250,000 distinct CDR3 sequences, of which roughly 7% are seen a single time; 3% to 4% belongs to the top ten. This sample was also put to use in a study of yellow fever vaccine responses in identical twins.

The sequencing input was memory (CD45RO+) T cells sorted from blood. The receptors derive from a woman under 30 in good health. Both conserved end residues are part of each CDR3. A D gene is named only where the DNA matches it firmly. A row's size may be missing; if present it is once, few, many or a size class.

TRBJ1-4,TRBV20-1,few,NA,TGCAGTGGGTTGGCCGGGAAACTGTTTTTT,CSGLAGKLFF
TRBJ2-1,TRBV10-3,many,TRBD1,TGTGCCATCAGTGATTTCGACAGGGTGAGGATCTTC,CAISDFDRVRIF
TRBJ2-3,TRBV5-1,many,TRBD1,TGCGCCAGCAGCTTGGCAGAGACAGGGGTTTCGACAGATACGCAGTATTTT,CASSLAETGVSTDTQYF
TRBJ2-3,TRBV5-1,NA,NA,TGCGCCAGCAGCTACGACAGGTCTGTTGGGCAGTATTTT,CASSYDRSVGQYF
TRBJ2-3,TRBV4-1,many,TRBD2,TGCGCCAGCAGCCAGAATACGTTGACTAGCGGGAGCACAGATACGCAGTATTTT,CASSQNTLTSGSTDTQYF
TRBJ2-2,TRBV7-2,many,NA,TGTGCCAGCAGACCTACAAAGAACACCGGGGAGCTGTTTTTT,CASRPTKNTGELFF
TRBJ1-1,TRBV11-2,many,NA,TGTGCCAGCAGCATTGGTACCGGTGAAGCTTTCTTT,CASSIGTGEAFF
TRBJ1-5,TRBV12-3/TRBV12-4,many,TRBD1,TGTGCCAGCAGTACCAGGACAGGGGGCGAGGGCAATCAGCCCCAGCATTTT,CASSTRTGGEGNQPQHF
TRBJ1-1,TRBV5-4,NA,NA,TGTGCCAGCAGTACAGGGTGGGCCACTGAAGCTTTCTTT,CASSTGWATEAFF
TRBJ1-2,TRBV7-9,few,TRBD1,TGTGCCAGCAGGGAGGGGGCTGGTGAGGGCTACACCTTC,CASREGAGEGYTF